The T cell receptor beta chain under discussion was sequenced for a study of beta chain features in type 1 diabetes. Expressed TCRB transcripts were sequenced because the isolated RNA had all been reverse transcribed beforehand. Clones were read by immunoSEQ multiplex PCR, and TCRdb kept only the in-frame ones, dropping some. The data contain around 200,000 clones, approximately 13% of them singletons. The ends lost 6 bases at V and 4 bases at J; junction bases unmatched: 1. Germline lookup yields CDR1 MNHNY and CDR2 SVGAGI (reference sequence). The CDR3 runs to 12 residues. Averaging around 110 mL, one heparinised blood draw came from each individual donor. Sorting gave populations that all exceeded 95% purity. In its sample, this clone was seen a few times.

Sequenced input: central memory CD4+ T cells from blood. The receptor's source is a young woman in good health. The rearrangement links TRBV6-6 to TRBJ1-1, with TRBD1 matching over 8 bases. The CDR3 reads CASRQGGTEAFF. CDR3 in DNA: TGTGCCAGCAGACAGGGGGGCACTGAAGCTTTCTTT.